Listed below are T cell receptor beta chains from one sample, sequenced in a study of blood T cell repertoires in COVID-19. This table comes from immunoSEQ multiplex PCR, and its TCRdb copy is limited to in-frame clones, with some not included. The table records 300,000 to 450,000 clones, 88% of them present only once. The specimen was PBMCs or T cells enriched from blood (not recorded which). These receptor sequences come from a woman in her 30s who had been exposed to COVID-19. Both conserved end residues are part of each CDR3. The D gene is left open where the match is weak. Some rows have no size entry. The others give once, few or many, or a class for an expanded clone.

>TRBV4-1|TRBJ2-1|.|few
CASSQDPGLHNEQFF
TGCGCCAGCAGCCAAGATCCGGGTTTACACAATGAGCAGTTCTTC
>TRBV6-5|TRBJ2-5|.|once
CASSPMETQYF
TGTGCCAGCAGTCCTATGGAGACCCAGTACTTC
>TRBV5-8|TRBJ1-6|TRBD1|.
CASSFRARTGGNSPLHF
TGTGCCAGCAGCTTCAGAGCGCGGACAGGGGGAAATTCACCCCTCCACTTT
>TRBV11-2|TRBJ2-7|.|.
CASSPRLGASSSYEQYF
TGTGCCAGCAGCCCCAGATTGGGGGCCAGTTCCTCCTACGAGCAGTACTTC
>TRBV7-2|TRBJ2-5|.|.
CASSLQGVQETQYF
TGTGCCAGCAGCTTACAAGGGGTACAAGAGACCCAGTACTTC
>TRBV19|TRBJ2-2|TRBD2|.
CASSGASGYTGELFF
TGTGCCAGTAGTGGGGCTAGCGGATACACCGGGGAGCTGTTTTTT
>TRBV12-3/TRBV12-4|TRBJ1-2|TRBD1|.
CASSPGQGYGYTF
TGTGCCAGCAGTCCGGGACAGGGATATGGCTACACCTTC
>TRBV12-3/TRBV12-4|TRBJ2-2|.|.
CASSPHTTGELFF
TGTGCCAGCAGTCCCCACACCACCGGGGAGCTGTTTTTT
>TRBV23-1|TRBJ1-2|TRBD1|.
CASVRQGHGYTF
TGCGCCAGCGTTCGACAGGGACACGGCTACACCTTC
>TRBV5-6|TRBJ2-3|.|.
CASSSDFLVFSSTDTQYF
TGTGCCAGCAGCTCCGACTTCTTGGTTTTCTCTAGCACAGATACGCAGTATTTT
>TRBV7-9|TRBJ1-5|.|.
CASSFGRANQPQHF
TGTGCCAGCAGCTTCGGCAGGGCCAATCAGCCCCAGCATTTT